This section outlines one T cell receptor (beta chain) sequence together with its context. This clonotype has a count of ten or more. Its antigen has not been determined. Base qualities were left out, and no much larger clone turns up one base away. This sample was included in a study of T-cell reconstitution after alpha-beta-depleted transplantation in children (dated by TCRdb to the mid-2010s). Turning to the overall study: T-cell immune reconstitution after TCRalphabeta/CD19-depleted allogeneic hematopoietic cell transplantation in children was quantitatively tracked in the study by means of TCR repertoire profiling.

V is trimmed back by 1 base and J by 5 bases, and the junction contains 2 bases that no gene match accounts for. The CDR3, from cysteine to phenylalanine, totals 16 residues. Of the read, only the CDR3 DNA is kept; its 48 bases are in frame from base 1. Library prep was done by PCR. Sequencing was carried out with an Illumina HiSeq 2500. To normalize quantification of the TCRbeta repertoire, the TCR libraries were built with molecular barcoding that relied on unique molecular identifiers. Clones were called with MiXCR by TCRdb after fastp trimmed the public reads at Q25, and only in-frame beta chains were retained. Each record represents a unique CDR3 protein, reported with the most common genes and DNA among its rows. The sample table lists 450,000 to 550,000 distinct CDR3 sequences, about an eighth of them with a count of one. The biggest ten clones account for roughly 15% of the sample. Explained via the paper, the treatment or condition label denotes: allogeneic hematopoietic cell transplantation with graft depleted of TCRalphabeta T cells and CD19 B cells. Transplant recipients were children who received TCRalphabeta/CD19-depleted allogeneic hematopoietic cell grafts.

The investigation overall reported the following: Over the following months the frequencies of hyperexpanded clones went down, and after one year T-cell counts and TCRbeta diversity were mostly credited to newly produced T cells. Apparently early alphabetaT-cell count recovery about two months after transplant reportedly relied on only several hundred rapidly expanded clones derived from non-depleted graft cells. In some patients, high TCRbeta diversity at day 60 was attributed to recipient T cells and intrathymic progenitors that had survived conditioning.

The source is a female patient under 10 years old who had a stem cell transplant for aplastic anemia, so the T cells may come from the graft donor. Recombination linked TRBV12-3 or TRBV12-4 to TRBJ2-2, with 12 central nucleotides matching TRBD2. This material consisted of PBMCs, mostly from graft donor cells, taken 180 days after TCRalphabeta/CD19-depleted stem cell transplant. For the CDR3, the sequence is CASSLVLAGGTGELFF. The bases read TGTGCCAGCAGTTTAGTACTAGCGGGAGGTACCGGGGAGCTGTTTTTT.